This T cell receptor (beta chain) comes out of a study of siplizumab effects on memory and regulatory T cells. The protocol was immunoSEQ multiplex PCR, while the TCRdb copy is restricted to in-frame clones and leaves out a portion. The sample consists of about 100,000 clones, approximately 94% of them appearing once. The V end was cut by 6 bases, the J end by 5 bases, with 7 bases between. Germline V gene lookup returns CDR1 DFQATT and CDR2 SNEGSKA (reference sequence). The CDR3 is 10 amino acids. The sequenced sample was non-Treg CD4+ T cells sorted from blood. The clonotype originates from a human donor in good health. The chain is built from TRBV20-1 and TRBJ1-1; weak D call: TRBD1 (5 bases). The CDR3 is CSARETEAFF. The CDR3 region has the DNA TGCAGTGCCAGGGAGACTGAAGCTTTCTTT.